Each of the 9 T cell receptor beta chains below was sequenced from the same sample in a study of identical twins. TCRdb ran MiXCR on the 5' RACE reads and lists one entry per CDR3 protein. The sample contains about 350 distinct CDR3 sequences, approximately 95% of which appear only once. The sequenced sample consisted of PBMCs. The receptor source for this set is a woman under 30 in good health. This table probably holds off-target reads from a library built for another chain.

This clonotype was found once. The rearrangement joins TRBV12-3 or TRBV12-4 to TRBJ2-7, with D uncertain. V shed 4 bases and J shed 0 bases, with 4 bases lying between them. The CDR3 covers 12 residues. CDR3 sequence reads: CASSYNSYEQYF. In nucleotides, the CDR3 is TGTGCCAGCAGTTATAACTCCTACGAGCAGTACTTC.

The chain has TRBV29-1 and TRBJ2-3, with D possibly matching TRBD2 (5 bases). The CDR3 extends over 10 amino acids. Germline CDR1 reads SQVTM; CDR2 reads ANQGSEA. V gave up 6 bases and J gave up 11 bases, with 12 bases separating them. The CDR3 reads CSVEVAGQYF. The CDR3 DNA follows: TGCAGCGTGGAGGTAGCAGGGCAGTATTTT.

The chain has TRBV5-4 and TRBJ1-1, with 9 bases lining up with TRBD1. This CDR3 comprises 14 residues. Trimming removed 2 bases from V and 4 bases from J; junction bases left unmatched: 3. Germline V CDR1 and CDR2: SGHNT, YYREEE (reference sequence). The CDR3 spells CASSLWTGATEAFF. The CDR3 nucleotides are TGTGCCAGCAGCTTATGGACAGGGGCCACTGAAGCTTTCTTT.

The gene calls are TRBV2 and TRBJ2-3; D is undetermined. The CDR3 runs to 14 residues. From germline, CDR1 is SNHLY and CDR2 FYNNEI. V was clipped by 6 bases and J by 2 bases, with 12 bases between them. The CDR3 region is CASRDPRVTDTQYF. DNA for the CDR3: TGTGCCAGCAGAGACCCTAGAGTCACAGATACGCAGTATTTT.

This chain joins TRBV29-1 and TRBJ2-7; D perhaps matches TRBD2 (6 bases). Trimming took off 4 bases at V and 4 bases at J, with 8 bases between the two ends. The length of the CDR3 is 11 residues. The germline gives CDR1 SQVTM, CDR2 ANQGSEA. The CDR3 region has the DNA TGCAGCGTTGGGGGAGGATACGAGCAGTACTTC. The encoded protein is CSVGGGYEQYF.

As regards this clonotype: At one end the junction does not follow the germline gene, possibly because of a read error. V and J are TRBV7-9 and TRBJ2-7, with unresolved D. Germline V gene data show CDR1 as SEHNR and CDR2 as FQNEAQ (reference sequence). CDR3 length equals 13 residues. DNA for the CDR3: TGTGCCGGGATGAGTGATTTCTCCTACGAGCAATACTTC. This sequence encodes CAGMSDFSYEQYF.

This clonotype was counted once. The chain links TRBV11-1 to TRBJ2-7, with D possibly being TRBD1 or TRBD2 (6 bases each). CDR3 size: 12 residues. Germline-derived CDR1 and CDR2 are SGHAT and FQDESV (reference sequence). V dropped 3 bases and J dropped 5 bases, with 8 bases sitting between them. The CDR3 DNA sequence: TGTGCCAGCAGCTTTGGGGGGCACGAGCAGTACTTC. Its translation is CASSFGGHEQYF.

The gene calls are TRBV24-1 and TRBJ2-1, with TRBD1 as a possible D gene (5 bases). V was trimmed by 5 bases and J by 5 bases, leaving 18 bases between them. The germline V gene has CDR1 KGHDR and CDR2 SFDVKD. The CDR3 consists of 16 residues. This CDR3 is CATSGAGKVNDNEQFF. The CDR3 DNA follows: TGTGCCACCAGTGGGGCAGGGAAGGTTAACGACAATGAGCAGTTCTTC.

The chain has TRBV29-1 and TRBJ2-1; D is undetermined. The CDR3 sequence is 13 residues long. Trimming stripped 4 bases from V and 5 bases from J, with 12 bases between. Germline CDR1 reads SQVTM; CDR2 reads ANQGSEA. The CDR3 region is CSVGRALDNEQFF. The CDR3 coding sequence is TGCAGCGTTGGAAGGGCGCTAGACAATGAGCAGTTCTTC.